What follows are 25 T cell receptor beta chains derived from one specimen sequenced in a study of human T cells and chemical hapten exposure. Using its own MiXCR run on the RACE reads, TCRdb lists one record per CDR3 protein. The sample lists around 69,000 distinct CDR3 sequences; 7.5% to 9.5% were seen once. Indicated time point: patch test 2, 6 weeks after DPC sensitization. Treatment meaning: therapeutic diphenylcyclopropenone sensitization with weekly scalp DPC. Specimen: whole blood, collected in connection with sensitization to the hapten diphenylcyclopropenone (DPC). The receptor set was obtained from a woman aged 45-65 years with alopecia areata. Some clones in this sample may be carry-over from other donors' samples.

V gene TRBV6-1 combines with J gene TRBJ1-6; no clear D gene. Germline loops: CDR1 MNHNS, CDR2 SASEGT. V shed 7 bases and J shed 8 bases, with 18 bases lying between them. This CDR3 region has 15 residues. DNA of the CDR3: TGTGCCAGCACAAGCCTAGAGGGATCCTATTCACCCCTCCACTTT. This gives the protein CASTSLEGSYSPLHF.

This clonotype was picked up many times. J is TRBJ2-3 and V is TRBV5-1; D gene unclear. Germline V gene lookup returns CDR1 SGHRS and CDR2 YFSETQ. V lost 1 base, J lost 1 base, and 4 bases lay in between. This CDR3 comprises 13 residues. CDR3 residues: CASSLPGTDTQYF. CDR3 coding DNA: TGCGCCAGCAGCTTGCCAGGCACAGATACGCAGTATTTT. Combining the CDR3 with reference TRBV5-1 and TRBJ2-3 gives the whole variable domain KAGVTQTPRYLIKTRGQQVTLSCSPISGHRSVSWYQQTPGQGLQFLFEYFSETQRNKGNFPGRFSGRQFSNSRSEMNVSTLELGDSALYLCASSLPGTDTQYFGPGTRLTVL.

The chain carries TRBV6-5 and TRBJ2-5; TRBD1 or TRBD2 may be the D gene (6 bases each). The germline gives CDR1 MNHEY, CDR2 SVGAGI. Trimming removed 10 bases at V and 5 bases at J, with 17 bases between. This CDR3 has 13 amino acids. The CDR3: CAIQPGAGETQYF. CDR3 sequence (DNA): TGTGCCATTCAGCCAGGGGCGGGGGAGACCCAGTACTTC.

The chain carries TRBV20-1 and TRBJ1-6; D remains ambiguous. The germline CDR1 and CDR2 sequences are DFQATT and SNEGSKA (reference sequence). V lost 5 bases to trimming and J lost 9 bases, with 17 bases between them. This CDR3 region has 14 residues. CDR3 sequence reads: CSAPFPLRVSPLHF. The CDR3 DNA reads as TGCAGTGCTCCCTTCCCACTTCGGGTTTCACCCCTCCACTTT.

This clonotype was seen only a few times. The genes are TRBV12-3 or TRBV12-4 and TRBJ2-1; no clear D gene. The CDR3 covers 13 residues. Deletions cut 5 bases from V and 7 bases from J, with 12 bases between. CDR3 loop: CASSISSWNEQFF. The CDR3 bases are TGTGCCAGCAGTATCAGTTCCTGGAATGAGCAGTTCTTC.

This clonotype was recorded many times. The rearrangement uses TRBV12-3 or TRBV12-4 and TRBJ2-2, with 8 positions matching TRBD2. CDR3 length equals 14 residues. J was trimmed by 6 bases and V by 7 bases; bases with no gene match: 7. This CDR3 reads CASIRGAGAGELFF. CDR3 bases: TGTGCCAGCATCCGGGGAGCGGGGGCCGGGGAGCTGTTTTTT.

This clonotype was counted a few times. The V call is TRBV28, the J call TRBJ2-7, with D possibly being TRBD1 (5 bases). The germline CDR1 and CDR2 sequences are MDHEN and SYDVKM. The CDR3 is 13 amino acids. V was trimmed by 6 bases and J by 3 bases, leaving 12 bases between them. In DNA, the CDR3 is TGTGCCAGCAGAAGTGGGGCTTTCTACGAGCAGTACTTC. This codes for CASRSGAFYEQYF.

This clonotype came up a few times. The V and J genes are TRBV6-5 and TRBJ1-4; no clear D. The germline V gene has CDR1 MNHEY and CDR2 SVGAGI. V was pared by 0 bases and J by 8 bases, with 13 bases between. The CDR3 runs to 15 residues. In DNA, the CDR3 is TGTGCCAGCAGTTACTCTGGCCCATCGGGGGAAAAACTGTTTTTT. Protein: CASSYSGPSGEKLFF.

This clonotype was detected a few times. The chain employs TRBV13 and TRBJ2-2; D remains ambiguous. Per the germline V gene, CDR1 is PRHDT and CDR2 is FYEKMQ (reference sequence). The CDR3 is made up of 13 amino acids. V was cut by 2 bases and J by 4 bases, with 5 bases left in between. The CDR3 sequence is CASSLPPTGELFF. In DNA form, the CDR3 reads TGTGCCAGCAGCTTACCTCCCACCGGGGAGCTGTTTTTT. The full variable domain, rest sourced from reference TRBV13 and TRBJ2-2, is AAGVIQSPRHLIKEKRETATLKCYPIPRHDTVYWYQQGPGQDPQFLISFYEKMQSDKGSIPDRFSAQQFSDYHSELNMSSLELGDSALYFCASSLPPTGELFFGEGSRLTVL.

Ten or more counts support this clonotype. V usage is TRBV4-3 and J usage is TRBJ2-1, with 8 positions matching TRBD2. Germline values: CDR1 LGHNA, CDR2 YSLEER. V gave up 2 bases and J gave up 4 bases; unmatched junction bases: 10. The CDR3 totals 17 residues. CDR3 residues: CASSQSGLGGGYNEQFF. In DNA form, the CDR3 reads TGCGCCAGCAGCCAATCGGGACTAGGGGGGGGTTACAATGAGCAGTTCTTC.

The chain links TRBV12-5 to TRBJ2-6, with a weak D call TRBD1 (6 bases). Trimming took off 0 bases at V and 3 bases at J, with 18 bases between the two ends. The CDR3 loop spans 19 amino acids. Germline V gene sequence: CDR1 LGHNT, CDR2 FRNRAP. The CDR3 spells CASGLVSRGGIGGANVLTF. CDR3 DNA sequence: TGTGCTAGTGGTTTGGTATCCAGGGGCGGAATAGGTGGGGCCAACGTCCTGACTTTC.

This clonotype was recorded many times. This sequence joins TRBV12-3 or TRBV12-4 and TRBJ1-4; 8 bases align to TRBD1. Trimming took 4 bases from V and 8 from J; bases not matched to a gene: 9. The CDR3 spans 15 residues. In DNA, the CDR3 is TGTGCCAGCAGTTCAGGACAGGGCTCGGGAGAAAAACTGTTTTTT. Its protein is CASSSGQGSGEKLFF.

The chain joins TRBV29-1 to TRBJ2-5, with TRBD1 matching 7 bases. V lost 5 bases to trimming and J lost 3 bases; unmatched junction nucleotides: 3. Per germline, CDR1 SQVTM and CDR2 ANQGSEA. This CDR3 is 12 amino acids long. The CDR3 bases are TGCAGCGTTCCCGGGACAGAAGAGACCCAGTACTTC. Amino acid sequence: CSVPGTEETQYF.

This clonotype was recorded at least ten times. This chain links TRBV29-1 with TRBJ2-1; 14 bases are a match to TRBD2. V trimming: 6 bases; J trimming: 1 base; junction bases outside the gene matches: 11. The CDR3 is 18 amino acids. Germline assignment: CDR1 SQVTM and CDR2 ANQGSEA. CDR3 bases: TGCAGCGTAACCGGGACTAGCGGGGGAGGGTTTTCCTACAATGAGCAGTTCTTC. Its protein product is CSVTGTSGGGFSYNEQFF.

In its sample, this clonotype was seen a few times. The V call is TRBV6-6, the J call TRBJ2-1, with TRBD2 as a possible D gene (6 bases). The length of the CDR3 is 13 residues. V lost 11 bases and J lost 4, with 15 bases in between. Germline V lookup: CDR1 MNHNY, CDR2 SVGAGI (reference sequence). In nucleotides, the CDR3 is TGTGCCTTCCACGGGAGCGGTTACAATGAGCAGTTCTTC. This sequence encodes CAFHGSGYNEQFF.

This clonotype was counted ten times or more. This chain joins TRBV20-1 and TRBJ1-5, with D hard to call. Germline CDR1 is DFQATT and CDR2 is SNEGSKA (reference sequence). The CDR3 consists of 18 residues. The ends were cut back, 0 bases at V and 1 base at J, with 19 bases in the middle. CDR3 protein: CSARDLRTVLLSNQPQHF. The CDR3 nucleotides are TGCAGTGCTAGAGATTTGAGGACGGTTCTTTTGAGCAATCAGCCCCAGCATTTT.

The sample holds many counts of this clonotype. The genes are TRBV21-1 and TRBJ2-6; the DNA was not used to check the table's D call, TRBD2. TRBV21-1 is a listed pseudogene. The CDR3 runs to 19 residues. The CDR3: CASSKRAAGSRAGANVLTF. The CDR3 bases are TGTGCCAGCAGCAAGCGGGCGGCAGGGTCCAGGGCAGGGGCCAACGTCCTGACTTTC.

A remark on this clonotype: One end of the junction fails to match germline, which may point to a read error. V usage is TRBV6-5 and J usage is TRBJ2-7; weak D call: TRBD1 (6 bases). The CDR3 totals 12 residues. Germline V gives CDR1 MNHEY, CDR2 SVGAGI. The CDR3 sequence is CASSYTGHQHYF. The CDR3 nucleotides read TGTGCCAGCAGTTACACGGGACACCAACACTATTTC.

The sample holds a few counts of this clonotype. The chain employs TRBV29-1 and TRBJ2-7, with a weak D call TRBD2 (7 bases). Per germline, CDR1 SQVTM and CDR2 ANQGSEA. With 3 bases removed from V and 1 base from J, the gap between germline ends came to 13 bases. The CDR3 length is 14 residues. CDR3 sequence reads: CSVEPGEGSYEQYF. The CDR3 DNA follows: TGCAGCGTTGAGCCAGGGGAGGGTTCCTACGAGCAGTACTTC.

There are a few counts of this clonotype. This sequence joins TRBV9 and TRBJ2-3; 12 positions match TRBD1. J lost 5 bases, V lost 8 bases, and 6 bases had no gene match. This CDR3 spans 14 amino acids. Germline loops: CDR1 SGDLS, CDR2 YYNGEE. This CDR3 reads CASTGQGAGDTQYF. In nucleotides, the CDR3 is TGTGCCAGTACGGGACAGGGGGCGGGAGATACGCAGTATTTT. Full variable domain (outside the CDR3, taken from reference TRBV9 and TRBJ2-3): DSGVTQTPKHLITATGQRVTLRCSPRSGDLSVYWYQQSLDQGLQFLIQYYNGEERAKGNILERFSAQQFPDLHSELNLSSLELGDSALYFCASTGQGAGDTQYFGPGTRLTVL.

CDR3 nucleotide sequence: TGTGCCAGCAGCCAAGCTAAGGGACCGGCCGGGGAGCTGTTTTTT. Encoded protein: CASSQAKGPAGELFF. This sequence joins TRBV14 and TRBJ2-2; D is possibly TRBD1 or TRBD2 (5 bases each). The germline CDR1 and CDR2 sequences are SGHDN and FVKESK. CDR3 length equals 15 residues. Trimming took 1 base from V and 6 from J, leaving 12 bases between them. Variable domain in full (rest from reference TRBV14 and TRBJ2-2): EAGVTQFPSHSVIEKGQTVTLRCDPISGHDNLYWYRRVMGKEIKFLLHFVKESKQDESGMPNNRFLAERTGGTYSTLKVQPAELEDSGVYFCASSQAKGPAGELFFGEGSRLTVL.

This clonotype was detected a few times. The chain links TRBV3-1 to TRBJ1-1; 10 positions agree with TRBD1. Germline CDR1 LGHDT, CDR2 YNNKEL (reference sequence). With V trimmed by 5 bases and J by 3 bases, 3 bases remained unmatched. The CDR3 has 14 amino acids. The CDR3 DNA reads TGTGCCAGCAGCTATGGACAGGGGGACACTGAAGCTTTCTTT. Translation gives CASSYGQGDTEAFF.

The sample holds a few counts of this clonotype. The chain is built from TRBV19 and TRBJ1-2, with 7 positions matching TRBD1. V lost 9 bases, J lost 10 bases, and 11 bases stayed unmatched. This CDR3 is built from 12 residues. In germline, CDR1 is LNHDA, CDR2 SQIVND (reference sequence). CDR3 protein: CASLGQVLDYTF. As DNA, the CDR3 is TGTGCCAGCCTCGGACAGGTGTTAGACTACACCTTC.

This chain joins TRBV7-7 and TRBJ2-2; 8 nucleotides line up with TRBD2. CDR3 length equals 17 residues. Germline CDR1 reads SSHAT; CDR2 reads FNYEAQ (reference sequence). Unmatched junction bases numbered 13, after V lost 5 bases and J lost 5 bases. CDR3 protein: CASSLVPSGRLTGELFF. CDR3 sequence (DNA): TGTGCCAGCAGCCTCGTCCCCAGCGGGAGATTGACCGGGGAGCTGTTTTTT.

This clonotype has a count of ten or more. The genes are TRBV7-8 and TRBJ1-2, with TRBD1 matching 10 bases. The CDR3 loop spans 14 amino acids. The junction had 5 bases not matched to a gene; V was cut back by 6 bases and J by 4 bases. In germline, CDR1 is SGHVS, CDR2 FQNEAQ. The CDR3 loop reads CASSRTGGSYGYTF. For the CDR3, the DNA is TGTGCCAGCAGTCGGACAGGGGGTTCCTATGGCTACACCTTC.